The T cell receptor (beta chain) described here comes from a study of beta chain features in type 1 diabetes. The overall study: The number of sorted cells examined across all samples was around 99 million. Study findings and constraints: Highly expressing activated T cells could be over-counted with a cDNA template. Shortening that was moderate but significant affected the TCRB CDR3s of Type 1 diabetes patients in all four CD4+ subsets.

Every sorted population was more than 95% pure. As every portion of the isolated RNA was reverse transcribed, the sequencing read expressed TCRB transcripts. TCRdb's table, derived via immunoSEQ multiplex PCR, lists solely in-frame clones and lacks some. The sample yields roughly 500,000 clones, 10% to 12% seen once. Trimming removed 5 bases at V and 1 base at J, with 8 bases between. This CDR3 has 13 residues. Germline V gene lookup returns CDR1 MNHEY and CDR2 SVGAGI. As to this clone: The antigen remains undetermined.

The specimen sequenced was naive CD4+ T cells from blood. The rearrangement links TRBV6-5 to TRBJ2-5; D is ambiguous. The source is a woman under 30 in good health. The CDR3 protein is CASSPDIQETQYF. The DNA for the CDR3 is TGTGCCAGCAGTCCCGACATCCAAGAGACCCAGTACTTC.